The 23 T cell receptor beta chains presented below share a single source sample, sequenced in a study of shared clonotypes between healthy human individuals (dated by TCRdb to between 2020 and 2021). Library generation was performed with the immunoSEQ multiplex PCR assay. Not all clones reach the TCRdb copy of this immuneACCESS table, which keeps in-frame sequences only. Checked studies attribute under half of the gap to unresolved V genes and leave the rest unexplained. In all, the sample holds 2.3 million or so clones, and roughly 93% of those were seen once. In total, the top ten clones hold under 0.45% of the sample. The specimen was naive CD4+ T cells from PBMCs. The sample's cell subset or site label, decoded: CD45RA+ positively selected. These receptors were collected from a man younger than 35 in good health. Some clones in this sample may be carry-over from other donors' samples.

About this clone itself: This sample also contains other DNA sequences that code for the same CDR3. CDR3 protein: CASSPGQLMNTEAFF. CDR3 nucleotide sequence: TGTGCCAGCTCACCCGGCCAATTAATGAACACTGAAGCTTTCTTT. The chain links TRBV18 to TRBJ1-1; D unclear. CDR3 length equals 15 residues. Germline V gene sequence: CDR1 KGHSH, CDR2 LQKENI. The V end was cut by 3 bases, the J end by 0 bases, with 11 bases between. The full variable domain, completed using reference TRBV18 and TRBJ1-1, is NAGVMQNPRHLVRRRGQEARLRCSPMKGHSHVYWYRQLPEEGLKFMVYLQKENIIDESGMPKERFSAEFPKEGPSILRIQQVVRGDSAAYFCASSPGQLMNTEAFFGQGTRLTVV.

With respect to this clone: Other DNA sequences in the sample encode the same CDR3. The V gene is TRBV5-1, the J gene TRBJ2-1; 7 nucleotides align to TRBD1. Germline CDR1 and CDR2: SGHRS and YFSETQ. The trim removed 0 bases at V and 3 bases at J, leaving 0 bases unmatched. The CDR3 spans 14 residues. Here the CDR3 reads CASSLGTGYNEQFF. The CDR3 DNA follows: TGCGCCAGCAGCTTGGGGACAGGCTACAATGAGCAGTTCTTC.

The V call is TRBV29-1, the J call TRBJ1-2; TRBD1 matches at 8 bases. Unmatched junction bases numbered 11, after V lost 7 bases and J lost 7 bases. CDR1 is SQVTM, CDR2 ANQGSEA, per germline. This CDR3 spans 13 amino acids. The CDR3 sequence: CSARRTGMGGYTF. The CDR3 nucleotides read TGCAGCGCCCGGAGGACAGGGATGGGTGGCTACACCTTC.

This clone was counted a single time. This sample also contains other DNA sequences that code for the same CDR3. The rearrangement uses TRBV5-1 and TRBJ2-7; D not resolved. The CDR3 loop spans 14 amino acids. CDR1 SGHRS and CDR2 YFSETQ come from the germline V gene. V was shortened by 2 bases and J by 1 base, with 10 bases between the two germline ends. CDR3 in amino acids: CASSFERASYEQYF. In DNA, the CDR3 is TGCGCCAGCAGCTTCGAAAGGGCATCCTACGAGCAGTACTTC.

The J gene is TRBJ2-3, the V gene TRBV6-1; 10 bases match TRBD2. The germline V gene encodes CDR1 MNHNS and CDR2 SASEGT. This CDR3 is 14 amino acids long. The trim removed 11 bases at V and 0 bases at J, leaving 5 bases unmatched. The CDR3 reads CAGWTSGSTDTQYF. CDR3 DNA sequence: TGTGCCGGTTGGACTAGCGGTAGCACAGATACGCAGTATTTT.

V gene TRBV6-1 combines with J gene TRBJ1-5; D is unclear. The V end lost 4 bases, the J end lost 2 bases, and 15 bases lay between the germline ends. The germline V gene encodes CDR1 MNHNS and CDR2 SASEGT. This CDR3 is built from 16 residues. In nucleotides, the CDR3 is TGTGCCAGCAGTGTACAGTTCTCGTTTGGCAATCAGCCCCAGCATTTT. Translation: CASSVQFSFGNQPQHF.

J is TRBJ2-1 and V is TRBV6-1; TRBD1 or TRBD2 may be the D gene (5 bases each). V lost 7 bases to trimming and J lost 10 bases, with 17 bases between them. CDR3 length: 13 residues. Looked up from germline, CDR1 is MNHNS and CDR2 is SASEGT. CDR3 nucleotide sequence: TGTGCCAGCAACCTAAACGGGGCACGCGAGCAGTTCTTC. It encodes CASNLNGAREQFF.

The rearrangement uses TRBV5-6 and TRBJ2-3, with D possibly TRBD1 on 6 matching bases. The CDR3 extends over 15 amino acids. V gave up 3 bases and J gave up 4 bases, with 15 bases separating them. The germline V gene has CDR1 SGHDT and CDR2 YYEEEE. For the CDR3, the DNA is TGTGCCAGCAGCTCCCCAAGGGGGAGCCCAGATACGCAGTATTTT. It encodes CASSSPRGSPDTQYF.

The CDR3 DNA reads TGCGCCAGCAGGGGGGGGCCGACAGGGAACTATGGCTACACCTTC. This codes for CASRGGPTGNYGYTF. The chain uses TRBV5-1 and TRBJ1-2, with 7 nucleotides matching TRBD1. V was pared by 5 bases and J by 2 bases, with 9 bases of the junction left unmatched. This CDR3 comprises 15 residues. Germline CDR1 reads SGHRS; CDR2 reads YFSETQ. The full variable domain, with the rest looked up from reference TRBV5-1 and TRBJ1-2, is KAGVTQTPRYLIKTRGQQVTLSCSPISGHRSVSWYQQTPGQGLQFLFEYFSETQRNKGNFPGRFSGRQFSNSRSEMNVSTLELGDSALYLCASRGGPTGNYGYTFGSGTRLTVV.

This chain connects TRBV2 to TRBJ2-1, with D possibly TRBD2 on 6 matching bases. Germline V lookup: CDR1 SNHLY, CDR2 FYNNEI. The ends were cut back, 6 bases at V and 0 bases at J, with 12 bases in the middle. The CDR3 extends over 15 amino acids. As DNA, the CDR3 is TGTGCCAGCAGACGGGACTCTAGCTCCTACAATGAGCAGTTCTTC. This encodes CASRRDSSSYNEQFF.

The chain recombines TRBV5-1 with TRBJ2-3, with 14 bases identical to TRBD2. The CDR3 is 17 amino acids. The J segment lost 0 bases and the V segment lost 7 bases, leaving 7 bases of the junction unmatched. From germline, CDR1 is SGHRS and CDR2 YFSETQ. CDR3 sequence: CASAMTSGRASTDTQYF. Here the CDR3 DNA reads TGCGCCAGCGCCATGACTAGCGGGAGGGCCAGCACAGATACGCAGTATTTT.

The chain uses TRBV6-5 and TRBJ2-7; 10 bases align to TRBD1. Germline V lookup: CDR1 MNHEY, CDR2 SVGAGI. The V and J ends lost 0 bases and 7 bases, in that order; junction bases with no gene match: 6. The CDR3 runs to 15 residues. The CDR3 spells CASSYSRQGAMEQYF. The CDR3 bases are TGTGCCAGCAGTTACTCTAGACAGGGGGCCATGGAGCAGTACTTC.

This clone was picked up one time. The gene calls are TRBV2 and TRBJ2-7, with 14 bases that match TRBD2. Trimming removed 6 bases from V and 5 bases from J; junction bases left unmatched: 3. Germline CDR1 is SNHLY and CDR2 is FYNNEI. The CDR3 runs 14 residues. The CDR3 DNA sequence: TGTGCCAGCAGGGGGACTAGCGGGAGCAACGAGCAGTACTTC. Translated, it gives CASRGTSGSNEQYF.

The chain employs TRBV18 and TRBJ2-3; possible D gene TRBD1, 5 bases. CDR3 length: 15 amino acids. In germline, CDR1 is KGHSH, CDR2 LQKENI. V was pared by 6 bases and J by 4 bases, with 17 bases between. The CDR3 spells CASSLDSGDADTQYF. CDR3 in DNA: TGTGCCAGCTCTCTTGACAGTGGCGATGCAGATACGCAGTATTTT.

A few counts support this clone. Distinct nucleotide sequences in the sample also encode this CDR3. V and J are TRBV30 and TRBJ1-5, with D unclear. The CDR3 is made up of 13 amino acids. V was trimmed by 0 bases and J by 4 bases, leaving 7 bases between them. Germline lookup yields CDR1 GTSNPN and CDR2 SVGIG (reference sequence). This CDR3 is CAWSVEGNQPQHF. The DNA of the CDR3 is TGTGCCTGGAGTGTGGAGGGAAATCAGCCCCAGCATTTT.

The chain recombines TRBV30 with TRBJ1-1; D is ambiguous. The CDR3 sequence is 10 residues long. Germline V gives CDR1 GTSNPN, CDR2 SVGIG (reference sequence). CDR3 sequence reads: CGGRDTEAFF. CDR3 nucleotide sequence: TGTGGTGGGAGGGACACTGAAGCTTTCTTT.

Remarks on this clone: The identical CDR3 is also encoded by other nucleotide sequences in the sample. This sequence joins TRBV5-1 and TRBJ2-5, with D possibly called TRBD1 or TRBD2 (5 bases each). Trimming removed 4 bases at V and 2 bases at J, with 9 bases between. The CDR3 runs to 13 residues. The V gene's germline CDR1 is SGHRS and CDR2 YFSETQ. The CDR3 DNA reads TGCGCCAGCAGCCCGGGGCCACAAGAGACCCAGTACTTC. It yields the protein CASSPGPQETQYF.

The chain recombines TRBV28 with TRBJ2-1; 11 positions agree with TRBD2. The CDR3 runs to 17 residues. Germline V gene lookup returns CDR1 MDHEN and CDR2 SYDVKM. V gave up 6 bases and J gave up 5 bases; unmatched junction bases: 12. CDR3 sequence: CASSETFRTSGHNEQFF. The CDR3 bases are TGTGCCAGCAGCGAAACTTTTCGGACTAGCGGGCACAATGAGCAGTTCTTC.

This chain connects TRBV28 to TRBJ1-2, with no clear D. Germline CDR1 MDHEN, CDR2 SYDVKM. This CDR3 has 15 amino acids. Trimming pared 5 bases from V and 5 bases from J, leaving 18 bases between. Written as DNA, the CDR3 is TGTGCCAGCAGTACCTACTTTCAGAGGGAGTATGGCTACACCTTC. Amino acid sequence: CASSTYFQREYGYTF.

The rearrangement uses TRBV28 and TRBJ2-1; D is unresolved. The ends were cut back, 7 bases at V and 8 bases at J, with 9 bases in the middle. The CDR3 consists of 11 residues. The germline V gene has CDR1 MDHEN and CDR2 SYDVKM. Here the CDR3 reads CASTTGDEQFF. In DNA, the CDR3 is TGTGCCAGCACCACTGGGGATGAGCAGTTCTTC.

The chain is built from TRBV4-3 and TRBJ2-4; 7 bases are a match to TRBD1. From germline, CDR1 is LGHNA and CDR2 YSLEER. The CDR3 spans 16 residues. Trimming removed 1 base from V and 10 bases from J; junction bases left unmatched: 13. This CDR3 reads CASSQALRQGIRIQYF. The CDR3 coding sequence is TGCGCCAGCAGCCAAGCCCTGCGACAGGGCATAAGGATTCAGTACTTC.

The genes are TRBV7-3 and TRBJ1-5, with D uncertain. The ends were cut back, 4 bases at V and 3 bases at J, with 7 bases in the middle. Germline CDR1 reads SGHTA; CDR2 reads FQGTGA. The CDR3 loop spans 13 amino acids. This CDR3 reads CASSSDPNQPQHF. CDR3 nucleotides: TGTGCCAGCAGCTCGGATCCCAATCAGCCCCAGCATTTT.

This chain uses TRBV4-3 with TRBJ2-7; D is unresolved. Germline CDR1 LGHNA, CDR2 YSLEER. The V gene lost 4 bases and the J gene lost 3 bases, with 16 bases spanning the gap. The CDR3 extends over 15 amino acids. The CDR3 loop is CASSPSLARNYEQYF. CDR3 coding DNA: TGCGCCAGCAGCCCATCCCTCGCCAGGAACTACGAGCAGTACTTC.